These 25 T cell receptor beta chains originate from one sample sequenced in a study of blood T cell repertoires in COVID-19. Method: immunoSEQ multiplex PCR; TCRdb's copy keeps in-frame clones and lacks some. The table shows about 34,000 clones, with roughly 90% occurring only once. The specimen was peripheral blood. These TCRs come from a man aged 55 to 70 with active or convalescent COVID-19.

This clone was seen only a few times. The chain couples TRBV4-2 to TRBJ1-2; a possible D gene is TRBD1 (5 bases). The CDR3 length is 16 residues. The V end lost 0 bases, the J end lost 0 bases, and 11 bases lay between the germline ends. Germline V gene sequence: CDR1 LGHNA, CDR2 YNFKEQ. The CDR3 region is CASSQDGDRANYGYTF. The CDR3 DNA is TGTGCCAGCAGCCAAGACGGCGACAGAGCTAACTATGGCTACACCTTC.

The rearrangement joins TRBV7-6 to TRBJ2-7; maybe TRBD2 (5 bases). Germline loops: CDR1 SGHVS, CDR2 FNYEAQ. The CDR3 sequence is 14 residues long. The V and J ends lost 5 bases and 4 bases respectively, with 15 bases between them. Written as DNA, the CDR3 is TGTGCCAGCAGCCCTAGCAAGGACTTATACGAGCAGTACTTC. Translating gives CASSPSKDLYEQYF.

The rearrangement links TRBV7-3 to TRBJ2-2; D call uncertain. V lost 0 bases and J lost 5, with 10 bases in between. The CDR3 totals 15 residues. CDR1 and CDR2 from the germline V gene are SGHTA and FQGTGA. The CDR3 loop reads CASSLTGARTGELFF. CDR3 nucleotides: TGTGCCAGCAGCTTAACGGGCGCCAGGACCGGGGAGCTGTTTTTT. The variable domain in full, completed from reference TRBV7-3 and TRBJ2-2, reads GAGVSQTPSNKVTEKGKYVELRCDPISGHTALYWYRQSLGQGPEFLIYFQGTGAADDSGLPNDRFFAVRPEGSVSTLKIQRTERGDSAVYLCASSLTGARTGELFFGEGSRLTVL.

This clone is a singleton in its sample. The chain is built from TRBV10-3 and TRBJ1-1, with TRBD1 identical over 7 bases. CDR1 and CDR2 from the germline V gene are ENHRY and SYGVKD. The trim removed 10 bases at V and 0 bases at J, leaving 5 bases unmatched. The CDR3 extends over 13 amino acids. CDR3 loop: CATMGQLNTEAFF. The CDR3 bases are TGTGCCACGATGGGACAGTTGAACACTGAAGCTTTCTTT.

This chain connects TRBV5-6 to TRBJ2-3; D gene ambiguous. CDR3 length: 13 amino acids. V lost 6 bases and J 3 bases, leaving 11 bases between the germline ends. CDR1 is SGHDT and CDR2 is YYEEEE in the germline V gene. The DNA of the CDR3 is TGTGCCAGCACCTTAAGACTGACAGATACGCAGTATTTT. It encodes CASTLRLTDTQYF.

The CDR3 sequence: CASSLEGEQFNEKLFF. Here the CDR3 DNA reads TGTGCCAGCAGCTTAGAGGGGGAGCAGTTTAATGAAAAACTGTTTTTT. The chain recombines TRBV7-9 with TRBJ1-4; the D gene is possibly TRBD1 (6 bases). Germline values: CDR1 SEHNR, CDR2 FQNEAQ (reference sequence). V was clipped by 1 base and J by 4 bases, with 13 bases between them. The CDR3 contains 16 residues.

The chain combines TRBV19 with TRBJ2-7, with TRBD1 identical over 8 bases. This CDR3 spans 14 amino acids. V trimming: 5 bases; J trimming: 6 bases; junction bases outside the gene matches: 9. Germline CDR1 is LNHDA and CDR2 is SQIVND (reference sequence). CDR3 DNA: TGTGCCAGTAGTGTGGGACAGGTGGCGGGCGAGCAGTACTTC. It specifies CASSVGQVAGEQYF.

This rearrangement joins TRBV13 to TRBJ2-3; 14 bases agree with TRBD2. Trimming cost V 5 bases and J 1 base; bases outside gene matches: 17. Germline CDR1 PRHDT, CDR2 FYEKMQ (reference sequence). This CDR3 has 21 residues. CDR3 protein: CASSPSLGLAGEGGGTDTQYF. In nucleotides, the CDR3 is TGTGCCAGCAGCCCAAGCCTGGGACTAGCGGGAGAAGGGGGGGGCACAGATACGCAGTATTTT.

The DNA of the CDR3 is TGCAGCGTTTTCGCGGGACAGAACTATGGCTACACCTTC. Its protein product is CSVFAGQNYGYTF. This chain connects TRBV29-1 to TRBJ1-2, with TRBD1 identical over 7 bases. There are 13 residues in the CDR3. V lost 5 bases, J lost 2 bases, and 5 bases stayed unmatched. Germline lookup yields CDR1 SQVTM and CDR2 ANQGSEA.

The chain recombines TRBV29-1 with TRBJ1-5; D ambiguous. Between the trimmed V and J ends, which lost 7 bases and 4 bases, there was a span of 14 bases. Germline assignment: CDR1 SQVTM and CDR2 ANQGSEA. The CDR3 covers 13 residues. For the CDR3, the DNA is TGCAGCGCAGCCTGGGCCCCTAATCAGCCCCAGCATTTT. It is translated as CSAAWAPNQPQHF.

The rearrangement links TRBV6-4 to TRBJ2-2; 8 bases align to TRBD1. The CDR3 has 14 residues. From germline, CDR1 is MRHNA and CDR2 SNTAGT. The trim removed 6 bases at V and 4 bases at J, leaving 4 bases unmatched. CDR3 amino acids: CASRRDRSTGELFF. The CDR3 coding sequence is TGTGCCAGCAGAAGGGACAGGTCCACCGGGGAGCTGTTTTTT.

This chain links TRBV7-9 with TRBJ2-1; 7 nucleotides align to TRBD2. Losses at the gene ends were 6 bases for V and 10 bases for J; bases not matched to a gene: 6. CDR3 length: 12 residues. Germline-derived CDR1 and CDR2 are SEHNR and FQNEAQ (reference sequence). DNA for the CDR3: TGTGCCAGCAGGGGCGGGAGACGCGAGCAGTTCTTC. Its translation: CASRGGRREQFF.

J is TRBJ2-2 and V is TRBV7-3; 11 nucleotides line up with TRBD2. This CDR3 has 15 residues. Unmatched junction bases numbered 5, after V lost 5 bases and J lost 6 bases. Germline V CDR1 and CDR2: SGHTA, FQGTGA. In DNA form, the CDR3 reads TGTGCCAGCAGCCTACTAGCGGGAGACGCCGGGGAGCTGTTTTTT. This translates into CASSLLAGDAGELFF.

The chain combines TRBV5-1 with TRBJ1-4, with D maybe TRBD1 (5 bases). The CDR3 sequence is 14 residues long. V was trimmed by 6 bases and J by 8 bases, leaving 17 bases between them. CDR1 and CDR2 from the germline V gene are SGHRS and YFSETQ. The CDR3 nucleotides are TGCGCCAGCACCTTATCGCAGGGAAAGGAAAAACTGTTTTTT. Translated, it gives CASTLSQGKEKLFF. The full variable domain, completed using reference TRBV5-1 and TRBJ1-4, is KAGVTQTPRYLIKTRGQQVTLSCSPISGHRSVSWYQQTPGQGLQFLFEYFSETQRNKGNFPGRFSGRQFSNSRSEMNVSTLELGDSALYLCASTLSQGKEKLFFGSGTQLSVL.

The genes are TRBV19 and TRBJ2-7; D is perhaps TRBD1 (6 bases). The germline gives CDR1 LNHDA, CDR2 SQIVND (reference sequence). This CDR3 has 16 residues. V was cut by 1 base and J by 0 bases, with 13 bases left in between. CDR3 in amino acids: CASSIGQGPYSYEQYF. CDR3 nucleotides: TGTGCCAGTAGTATAGGGCAGGGGCCCTACTCCTACGAGCAGTACTTC.

J is TRBJ1-1 and V is TRBV16, with D perhaps TRBD1 (5 bases). The CDR3 extends over 13 amino acids. V was cut by 0 bases and J by 4 bases, with 6 bases left in between. CDR1 is KGHSY, CDR2 FQNENV, per germline. This chain's CDR3 is CASSQSQGTEAFF. For the CDR3, the DNA is TGTGCCAGCAGCCAATCGCAGGGCACTGAAGCTTTCTTT.

The genes are TRBV5-1 and TRBJ2-7; D not resolved. The CDR3 runs 14 residues. The germline V gene encodes CDR1 SGHRS and CDR2 YFSETQ. The V gene lost 0 bases and the J gene lost 3 bases, with 10 bases spanning the gap. The CDR3, as DNA: TGCGCCAGCAGCTTGGAAGTCAGAGGCTACGAGCAGTACTTC. The encoded protein is CASSLEVRGYEQYF.

A single count supports this clone. The rearrangement uses TRBV27 and TRBJ1-6; a possible D gene is TRBD1 (6 bases). V gave up 2 bases and J gave up 9 bases, with 17 bases separating them. CDR3 length: 16 residues. Looked up from germline, CDR1 is MNHEY and CDR2 is SMNVEV (reference sequence). The chain's CDR3 is CASSLRGQGVISPLHF. CDR3 coding DNA: TGTGCCAGCAGTTTACGGGGACAAGGAGTAATTTCACCCCTCCACTTT.

The CDR3 DNA reads as TGTGCCAGCAGCTCCACACTAGCGGGAGGGTACGAGCAGTACTTC. Its protein is CASSSTLAGGYEQYF. The rearrangement links TRBV4-2 to TRBJ2-7, with TRBD2 matching over 13 bases. CDR1 LGHNA and CDR2 YNFKEQ come from the germline V gene. The CDR3 contains 15 residues. The ends lost 5 bases at V and 4 bases at J; junction bases unmatched: 5.

This chain links TRBV2 with TRBJ1-5, with unresolved D. Trimming took off 6 bases at V and 0 bases at J, with 9 bases between the two ends. Germline CDR1 and CDR2: SNHLY and FYNNEI. This CDR3 has 14 residues. The CDR3 DNA reads TGTGCCAGCAGCGTTGGAGGTAGCAATCAGCCCCAGCATTTT. This encodes CASSVGGSNQPQHF.

This clone occurred a few times. This chain links TRBV5-1 with TRBJ2-1; D possibly corresponds to TRBD2 (6 bases). This CDR3 spans 16 amino acids. CDR1 SGHRS and CDR2 YFSETQ come from the germline V gene. Trimming removed 3 bases from V and 5 bases from J, with 18 bases in between. The CDR3 nucleotides are TGCGCCAGCAGCTCTCCGGGACTGAGACGAAACAATGAGCAGTTCTTC. This translates into CASSSPGLRRNNEQFF.

This clone was recorded only once. V and J are TRBV27 and TRBJ1-5; a weak D match, TRBD1 (5 bases). The germline V gene encodes CDR1 MNHEY and CDR2 SMNVEV (reference sequence). V lost 5 bases, J lost 7 bases, and 12 bases lay in between. This CDR3 comprises 13 residues. The CDR3 region is CASSLSGYQPQHF. As DNA, the CDR3 is TGTGCCAGCAGTCTGTCAGGGTACCAGCCCCAGCATTTT.

The CDR3 bases are TGTGCCAGCAGCGTCAACGGAGGCAATCAGCCCCAGCATTTT. It codes for CASSVNGGNQPQHF. The chain joins TRBV9 to TRBJ1-5; D not certain. This CDR3 spans 14 amino acids. V shed 2 bases and J shed 2 bases, with 8 bases lying between them. Germline values: CDR1 SGDLS, CDR2 YYNGEE.

The chain carries TRBV10-3 and TRBJ1-2; TRBD1 might be the D (5 bases). The ends were cut back, 11 bases at V and 8 bases at J, with 24 bases in the middle. This CDR3 comprises 14 residues. Germline assignment: CDR1 ENHRY and CDR2 SYGVKD. CDR3 amino acids: CAAGAGRGLRGYTF. Written as DNA, the CDR3 is TGTGCCGCTGGAGCAGGGAGGGGTCTGAGAGGCTACACCTTC.

The chain carries TRBV7-8 and TRBJ2-3, with D perhaps TRBD1 (5 bases). Germline lookup yields CDR1 SGHVS and CDR2 FQNEAQ. The CDR3 spans 14 residues. V dropped 0 bases and J dropped 4 bases, with 8 bases sitting between them. The CDR3 bases are TGTGCCAGCAGCTTAGCGCAGGGCGCAGATACGCAGTATTTT. This codes for CASSLAQGADTQYF.